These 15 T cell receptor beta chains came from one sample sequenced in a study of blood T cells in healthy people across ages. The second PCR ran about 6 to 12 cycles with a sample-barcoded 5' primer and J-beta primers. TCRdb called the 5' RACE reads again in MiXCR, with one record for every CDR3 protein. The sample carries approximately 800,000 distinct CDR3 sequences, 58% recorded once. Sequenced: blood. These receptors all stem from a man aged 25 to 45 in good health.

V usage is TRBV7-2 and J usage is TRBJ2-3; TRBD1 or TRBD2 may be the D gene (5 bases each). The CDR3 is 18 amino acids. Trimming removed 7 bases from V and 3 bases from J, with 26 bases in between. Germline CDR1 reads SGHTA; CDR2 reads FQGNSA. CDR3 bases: TGTGCCAGCAACACCAACCGACTCAGGGACCCGATTACAGATACGCAGTATTTT. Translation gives CASNTNRLRDPITDTQYF.

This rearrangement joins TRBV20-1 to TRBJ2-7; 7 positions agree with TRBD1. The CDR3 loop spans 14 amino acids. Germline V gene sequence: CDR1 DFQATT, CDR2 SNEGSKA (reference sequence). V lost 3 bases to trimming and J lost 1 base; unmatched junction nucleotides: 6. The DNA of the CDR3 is TGCAGTGCTAGGGGGATGACAGGGTCCTACGAGCAGTACTTC. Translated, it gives CSARGMTGSYEQYF.

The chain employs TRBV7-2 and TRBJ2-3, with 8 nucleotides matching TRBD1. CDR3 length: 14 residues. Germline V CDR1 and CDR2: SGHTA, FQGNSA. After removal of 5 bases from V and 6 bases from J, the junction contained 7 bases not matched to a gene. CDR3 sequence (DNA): TGTGCCAGCAGCCTCCTGGACAGGGAGGATACGCAGTATTTT. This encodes CASSLLDREDTQYF.

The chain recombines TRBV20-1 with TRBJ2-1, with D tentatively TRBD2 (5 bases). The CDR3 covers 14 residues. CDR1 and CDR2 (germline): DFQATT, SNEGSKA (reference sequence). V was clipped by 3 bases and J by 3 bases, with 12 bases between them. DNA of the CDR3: TGCAGTGCTAGTATTTCTAGCATCTACAATGAGCAGTTCTTC. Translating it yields CSASISSIYNEQFF.

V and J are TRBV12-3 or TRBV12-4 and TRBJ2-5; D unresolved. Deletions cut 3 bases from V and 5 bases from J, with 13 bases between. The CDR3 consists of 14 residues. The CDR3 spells CASSFGDLRETQYF. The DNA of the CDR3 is TGTGCCAGCAGTTTCGGAGACTTAAGGGAGACCCAGTACTTC.

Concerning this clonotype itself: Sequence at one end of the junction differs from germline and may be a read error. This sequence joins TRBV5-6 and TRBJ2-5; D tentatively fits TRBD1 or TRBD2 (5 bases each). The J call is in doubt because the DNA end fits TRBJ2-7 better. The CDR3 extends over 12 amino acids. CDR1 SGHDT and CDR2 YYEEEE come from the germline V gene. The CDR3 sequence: CASSVGPNEQYF. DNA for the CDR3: TGCGCCAGCAGCGTGGGACCAAACGAGCAGTACTTC.

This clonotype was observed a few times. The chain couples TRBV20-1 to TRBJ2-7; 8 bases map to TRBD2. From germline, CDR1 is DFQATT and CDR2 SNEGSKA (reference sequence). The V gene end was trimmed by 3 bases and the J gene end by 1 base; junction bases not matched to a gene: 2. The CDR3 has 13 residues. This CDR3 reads CSARTSESYEQYF. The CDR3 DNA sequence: TGCAGTGCTAGGACTAGCGAATCCTACGAGCAGTACTTC.

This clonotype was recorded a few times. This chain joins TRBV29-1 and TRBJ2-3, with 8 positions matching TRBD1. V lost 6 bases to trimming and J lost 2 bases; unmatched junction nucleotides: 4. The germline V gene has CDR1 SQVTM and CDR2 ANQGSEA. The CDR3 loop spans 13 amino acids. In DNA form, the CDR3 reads TGCAGCGTGGACAGGGCATACACAGATACGCAGTATTTT. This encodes CSVDRAYTDTQYF.

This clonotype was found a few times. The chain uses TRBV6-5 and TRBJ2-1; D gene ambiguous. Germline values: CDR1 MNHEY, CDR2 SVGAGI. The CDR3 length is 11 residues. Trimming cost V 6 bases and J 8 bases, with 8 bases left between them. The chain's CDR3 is CASRTNDEQFF. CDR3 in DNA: TGTGCCAGCAGAACGAATGATGAGCAGTTCTTC.

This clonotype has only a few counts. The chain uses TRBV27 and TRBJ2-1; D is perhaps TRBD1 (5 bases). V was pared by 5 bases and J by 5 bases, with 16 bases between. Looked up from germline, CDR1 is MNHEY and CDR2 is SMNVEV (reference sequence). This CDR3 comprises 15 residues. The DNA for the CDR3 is TGTGCCAGCAGTGATGCGGCAGGGTTAGACAATGAGCAGTTCTTC. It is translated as CASSDAAGLDNEQFF.

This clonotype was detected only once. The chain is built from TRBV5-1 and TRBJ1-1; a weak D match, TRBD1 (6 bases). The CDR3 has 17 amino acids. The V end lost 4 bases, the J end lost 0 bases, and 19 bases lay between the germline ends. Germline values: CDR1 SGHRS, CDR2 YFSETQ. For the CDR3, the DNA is TGCGCCAGCAGCGCTCCTAGGGGGGCGCCCCTGAACACTGAAGCTTTCTTT. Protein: CASSAPRGAPLNTEAFF.

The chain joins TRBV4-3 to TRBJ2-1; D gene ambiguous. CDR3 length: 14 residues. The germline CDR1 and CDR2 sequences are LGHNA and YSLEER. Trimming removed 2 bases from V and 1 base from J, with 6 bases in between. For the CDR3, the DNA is TGCGCCAGCAGCCAAATGGGGTCCTACAATGAGCAGTTCTTC. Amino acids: CASSQMGSYNEQFF.

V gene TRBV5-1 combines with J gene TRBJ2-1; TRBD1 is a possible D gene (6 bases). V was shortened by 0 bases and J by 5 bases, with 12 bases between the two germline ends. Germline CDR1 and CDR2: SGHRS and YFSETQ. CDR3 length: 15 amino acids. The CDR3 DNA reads TGCGCCAGCAGCTTGGGCCTAGACAGGAACAATGAGCAGTTCTTC. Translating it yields CASSLGLDRNNEQFF.

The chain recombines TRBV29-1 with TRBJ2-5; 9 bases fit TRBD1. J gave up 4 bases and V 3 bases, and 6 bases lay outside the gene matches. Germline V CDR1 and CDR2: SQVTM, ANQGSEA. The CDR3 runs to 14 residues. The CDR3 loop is CSVDVGQGLETQYF. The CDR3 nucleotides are TGCAGCGTTGATGTCGGACAGGGGTTAGAGACCCAGTACTTC.

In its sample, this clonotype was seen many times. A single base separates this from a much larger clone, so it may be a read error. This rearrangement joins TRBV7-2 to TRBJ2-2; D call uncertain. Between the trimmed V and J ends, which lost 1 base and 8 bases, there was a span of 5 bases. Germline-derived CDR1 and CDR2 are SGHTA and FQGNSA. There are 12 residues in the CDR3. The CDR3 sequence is CASSLGLGELFF. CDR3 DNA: TGTGCCAGCAGCTTAGGGCTGGGGGAGCTGTTTTTT.